In this sample, the clone carrying this T cell receptor beta chain turned up once. The sample has other DNA sequences that encode this CDR3 too. As originally analysed: Reference gene primer amplification in the assay estimated nucleated cell counts. Data came from immunoSEQ multiplex PCR; TCRdb stores just in-frame clones and leaves some out. Clone size and V and J calls were adopted from that table, with D and trimming inferred from the DNA. The table includes approximately 140,000 clones, over 75% detected once. The data stem from a study of blood T cell repertoires in COVID-19. For the study at large: Sites in the United States, Italy and Spain provided acute and convalescent COVID-19 samples. From T cells, B-cell-depleted T cells, or PBMCs came the material, which was cDNA or gDNA.

Sequenced input: peripheral blood. The sequence came from a man in his 60s with active or convalescent COVID-19.

As DNA, the CDR3 is TGTGCCATCAGTGAAACAGGGAACACTGAAGCTTTCTTT. It yields the protein CAISETGNTEAFF. V usage is TRBV10-3 and J usage is TRBJ1-1, with D possibly matching TRBD1 (5 bases). CDR3 length: 13 residues. Trimming removed 3 bases at V and 1 base at J, with 6 bases between. Germline assignment: CDR1 ENHRY and CDR2 SYGVKD.